This T cell receptor beta chain was captured in a study of blood T cell repertoires in COVID-19. The protocol was immunoSEQ multiplex PCR, while the TCRdb copy is restricted to in-frame clones and leaves out a portion. The sample yields 240,000 or so clones, roughly 80% seen once. Looked up from germline, CDR1 is SEHNR and CDR2 is FQNEAQ (reference sequence). V lost 5 bases, J lost 5 bases, and 7 bases stayed unmatched. This CDR3 contains 14 residues. V gene TRBV7-9 combines with J gene TRBJ2-7; 9 bases are shared with TRBD1. Sequencing input: peripheral blood. The sequence was obtained from a woman aged 18-29 years with acute or convalescent COVID-19. Here the CDR3 DNA reads TGTGCCAGCAGCCCCGGGACAGGGCTCGACGAGCAGTACTTC. As protein: CASSPGTGLDEQYF.